The sequence of this T cell receptor (beta chain) was determined in a study of OX40 agonist ivuxolimab in advanced cancers. Study details: Anti-PD-1, anti-PD-L1 or anti-CTLA-4 therapy given earlier was allowed, and 40% had some.

General study points: Also showing low normalized T-cell clonal expansion were some of the nonresponders. Among the lowest levels of clonal expansion were found in partial responders at 0.1-3.0 mg/kg.

TCRdb keeps only in-frame clones here, not all; method: immunoSEQ multiplex PCR. The repertoire holds 100,000 or so clones, with more than 95% as singletons. A remark on this clone: No antigen is known for it.

This clonotype was obtained from an adult with an advanced solid tumor such as melanoma, head and neck, liver or kidney cancer. Material: CD4+ or CD8+ T cells sorted from blood, obtained in a trial of the OX40 agonist ivuxolimab.

CDR3 DNA: TGTGCCAGCAGTCCCGTCTTTTACGAGCAGTACTTC. It translates to CASSPVFYEQYF. The chain employs TRBV28 and TRBJ2-7; unclear D gene. CDR3 length equals 12 residues. CDR1 and CDR2 from the germline V gene are MDHEN and SYDVKM. Trimming left V 5 bases short and J 4 bases short, with 9 bases between.